Listed here are 7 T cell receptor beta chains from one sample, sequenced in a study of blood T cell repertoires in COVID-19. The method was immunoSEQ multiplex PCR; TCRdb's version includes in-frame clones alone and lacks a portion of them. The sample lists 150,000 to 200,000 clones; about 92% were seen once. Sequenced input: peripheral blood. The receptors shown here come from a man younger than 40 with COVID-19, enrolled during active disease.

The chain carries TRBV7-8 and TRBJ2-2; TRBD2 matches 8 bases. CDR1 SGHVS and CDR2 FQNEAQ come from the germline V gene. The CDR3 has 16 amino acids. With V trimmed by 4 bases and J by 5 bases, 9 bases remained unmatched. CDR3 nucleotide sequence: TGTGCCAGCAGCTCCCAGCGGGAGAGGCGGACCGGGGAGCTGTTTTTT. Its translation is CASSSQRERRTGELFF. Full variable domain (remainder filled in from reference TRBV7-8 and TRBJ2-2): GAGVSQSPRYKVAKRGQDVALRCDPISGHVSLFWYQQALGQGPEFLTYFQNEAQLDKSGLPSDRFFAERPEGSVSTLKIQRTQQEDSAVYLCASSSQRERRTGELFFGEGSRLTVL.

The rearrangement uses TRBV12-5 and TRBJ2-1, with D possibly being TRBD1 (5 bases). Germline CDR1 and CDR2: LGHNT and FRNRAP. The CDR3 contains 15 residues. Trimming cost V 1 base and J 5 bases, with 12 bases left between them. The CDR3 nucleotides are TGTGCTAGTGGTTTGGCCAGGGCGATGAACAATGAGCAGTTCTTC. Encoded protein: CASGLARAMNNEQFF.

V gene TRBV6-2 or TRBV6-3 combines with J gene TRBJ2-3, with 7 positions matching TRBD1. CDR1 and CDR2 (germline): MNHEY, SVGEGT. This CDR3 comprises 15 residues. J lost 1 base, V lost 5 bases, and 6 bases had no gene match. DNA of the CDR3: TGTGCCAGCAGTGACCAGGGGGTGGGCACAGATACGCAGTATTTT. Translation gives CASSDQGVGTDTQYF.

The chain is built from TRBV7-8 and TRBJ2-3; TRBD1 matches at 8 bases. Trimming took 2 bases from V and 6 from J; bases not matched to a gene: 10. CDR1 and CDR2 from the germline V gene are SGHVS and FQNEAQ. The CDR3 is 16 residues long. The CDR3 nucleotides are TGTGCCAGCAGCTTAAGGCGGACAGGGAAGTGGGATACGCAGTATTTT. Translated, it gives CASSLRRTGKWDTQYF.

The genes are TRBV5-1 and TRBJ1-4; D ambiguous. Germline loops: CDR1 SGHRS, CDR2 YFSETQ. Trimming pared 3 bases from V and 7 bases from J, leaving 10 bases between. The CDR3 length is 13 residues. CDR3 residues: CASSSRSTEKLFF. For the CDR3, the DNA is TGCGCCAGCAGCTCACGGAGCACTGAAAAACTGTTTTTT.

This clone turned up a few times. This rearrangement joins TRBV5-1 to TRBJ2-7; D is perhaps TRBD2 (6 bases). Germline CDR1 SGHRS, CDR2 YFSETQ. The V and J ends lost 2 bases and 0 bases respectively, with 12 bases between them. The CDR3 spans 15 residues. CDR3 sequence reads: CASSFGGSFSYEQYF. The CDR3 coding sequence is TGCGCCAGCAGCTTCGGAGGGTCCTTCTCCTACGAGCAGTACTTC.

This clone appeared once. The rearrangement uses TRBV6-2 or TRBV6-3 and TRBJ1-5; a possible D gene is TRBD1 (6 bases). This CDR3 contains 17 residues. Germline V CDR1 and CDR2: MNHEY, SVGEGT. The germline V and J ends were trimmed by 2 bases and 0 bases, with 14 bases remaining between them. The CDR3 loop is CASSYPRQAVSNQPQHF. The CDR3 nucleotides are TGTGCCAGCAGTTACCCCCGACAGGCCGTTAGCAATCAGCCCCAGCATTTT.